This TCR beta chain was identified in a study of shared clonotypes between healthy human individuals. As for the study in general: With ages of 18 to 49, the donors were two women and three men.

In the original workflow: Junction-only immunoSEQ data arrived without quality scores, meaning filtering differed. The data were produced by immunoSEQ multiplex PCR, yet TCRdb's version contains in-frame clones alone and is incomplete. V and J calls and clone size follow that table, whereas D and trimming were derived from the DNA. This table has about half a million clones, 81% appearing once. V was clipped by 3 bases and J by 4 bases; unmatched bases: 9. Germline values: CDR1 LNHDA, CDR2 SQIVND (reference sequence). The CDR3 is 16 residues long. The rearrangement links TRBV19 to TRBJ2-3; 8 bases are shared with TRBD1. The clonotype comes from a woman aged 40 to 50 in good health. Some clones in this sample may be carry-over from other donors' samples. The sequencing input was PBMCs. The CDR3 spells CASSMGQGAIADTQYF. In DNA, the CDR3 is TGTGCCAGTAGTATGGGGCAGGGGGCAATTGCAGATACGCAGTATTTT.